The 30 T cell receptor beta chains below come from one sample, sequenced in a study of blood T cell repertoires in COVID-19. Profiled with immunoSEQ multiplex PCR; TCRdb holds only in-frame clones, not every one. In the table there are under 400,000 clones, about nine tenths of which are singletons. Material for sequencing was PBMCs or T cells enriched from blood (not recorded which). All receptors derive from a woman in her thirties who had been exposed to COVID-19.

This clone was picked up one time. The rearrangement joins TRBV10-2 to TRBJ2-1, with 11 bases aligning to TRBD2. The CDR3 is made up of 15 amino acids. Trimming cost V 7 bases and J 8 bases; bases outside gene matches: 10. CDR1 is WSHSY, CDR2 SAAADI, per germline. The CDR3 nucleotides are TGCGCCAGCATGACTACTAGCGGGAGTTTGGATGAGCAGTTCTTC. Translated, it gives CASMTTSGSLDEQFF.

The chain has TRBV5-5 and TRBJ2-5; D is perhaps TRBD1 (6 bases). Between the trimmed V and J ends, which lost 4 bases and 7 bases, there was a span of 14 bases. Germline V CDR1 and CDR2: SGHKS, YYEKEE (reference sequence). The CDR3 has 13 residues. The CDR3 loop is CASSTQGDGTQYF. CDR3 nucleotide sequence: TGTGCCAGCAGCACACAGGGAGACGGGACCCAGTACTTC.

The CDR3 DNA reads TGTGCCAGCAGTGCGACTAGCGGGAGGGGCACAGATACGCAGTATTTT. It is translated as CASSATSGRGTDTQYF. The chain links TRBV6-1 to TRBJ2-3, with 14 bases fitting TRBD2. Germline V CDR1 and CDR2: MNHNS, SASEGT. Germline trimming cut 4 bases from V and 1 base from J; bases unmatched to any gene: 1. The CDR3 has 16 residues.

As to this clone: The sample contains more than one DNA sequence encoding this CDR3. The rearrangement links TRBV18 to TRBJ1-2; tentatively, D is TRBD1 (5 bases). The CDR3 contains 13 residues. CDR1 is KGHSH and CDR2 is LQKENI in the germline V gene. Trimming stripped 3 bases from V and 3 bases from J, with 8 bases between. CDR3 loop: CASSPQGDYGYTF. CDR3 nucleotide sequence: TGTGCCAGCTCACCGCAGGGTGACTATGGCTACACCTTC.

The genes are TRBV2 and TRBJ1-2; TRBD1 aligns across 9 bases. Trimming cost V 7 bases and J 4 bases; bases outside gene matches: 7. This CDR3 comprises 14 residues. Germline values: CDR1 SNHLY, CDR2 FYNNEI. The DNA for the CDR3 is TGTGCCAGCACAACAGGGGGCCTAGGCTATGGCTACACCTTC. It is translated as CASTTGGLGYGYTF.

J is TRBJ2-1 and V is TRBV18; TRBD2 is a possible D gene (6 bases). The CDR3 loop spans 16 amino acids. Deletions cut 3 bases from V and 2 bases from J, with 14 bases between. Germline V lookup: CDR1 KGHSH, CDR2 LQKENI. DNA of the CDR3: TGTGCCAGCTCACCCGGAGGGCGGGAAGCCTACAATGAGCAGTTCTTC. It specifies CASSPGGREAYNEQFF. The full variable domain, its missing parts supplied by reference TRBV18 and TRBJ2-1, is NAGVMQNPRHLVRRRGQEARLRCSPMKGHSHVYWYRQLPEEGLKFMVYLQKENIIDESGMPKERFSAEFPKEGPSILRIQQVVRGDSAAYFCASSPGGREAYNEQFFGPGTRLTVL.

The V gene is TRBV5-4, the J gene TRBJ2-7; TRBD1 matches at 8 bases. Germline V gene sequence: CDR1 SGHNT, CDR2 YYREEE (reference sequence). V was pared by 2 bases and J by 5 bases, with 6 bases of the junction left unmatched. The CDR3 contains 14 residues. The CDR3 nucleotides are TGTGCCAGCAGCTTTCCGGACAGGGACGACGAGCAGTACTTC. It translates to CASSFPDRDDEQYF.

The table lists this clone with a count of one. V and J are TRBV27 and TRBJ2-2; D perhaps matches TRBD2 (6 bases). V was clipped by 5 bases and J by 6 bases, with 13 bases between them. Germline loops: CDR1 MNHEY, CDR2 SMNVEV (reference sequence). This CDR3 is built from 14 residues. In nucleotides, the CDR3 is TGTGCCAGCAGTCCAAGACCGGGGGCCGGGGAGCTGTTTTTT. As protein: CASSPRPGAGELFF.

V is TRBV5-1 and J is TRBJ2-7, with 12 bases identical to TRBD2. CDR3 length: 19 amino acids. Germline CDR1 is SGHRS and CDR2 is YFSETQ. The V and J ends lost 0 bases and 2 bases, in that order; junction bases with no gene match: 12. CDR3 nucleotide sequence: TGCGCCAGCAGCTTGGGGCCCGGGACTAGCGGGCCAAACCCCTACGAGCAGTACTTC. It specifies CASSLGPGTSGPNPYEQYF. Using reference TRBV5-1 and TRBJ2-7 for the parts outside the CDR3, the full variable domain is KAGVTQTPRYLIKTRGQQVTLSCSPISGHRSVSWYQQTPGQGLQFLFEYFSETQRNKGNFPGRFSGRQFSNSRSEMNVSTLELGDSALYLCASSLGPGTSGPNPYEQYFGPGTRLTVT.

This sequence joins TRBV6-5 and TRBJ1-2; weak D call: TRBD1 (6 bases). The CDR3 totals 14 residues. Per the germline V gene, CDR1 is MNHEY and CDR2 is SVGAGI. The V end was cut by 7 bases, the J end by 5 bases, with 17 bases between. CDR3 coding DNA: TGTGCCAGCAAATCTGTCGGACAGAGATATGGCTACACCTTC. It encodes CASKSVGQRYGYTF.

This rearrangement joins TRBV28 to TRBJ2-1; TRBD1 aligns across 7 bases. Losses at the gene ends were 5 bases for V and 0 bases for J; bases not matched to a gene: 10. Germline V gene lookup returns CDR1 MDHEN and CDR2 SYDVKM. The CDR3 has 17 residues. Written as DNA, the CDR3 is TGTGCCAGCAGTGAGGGGCAGGGGGTTGTCTCCTACAATGAGCAGTTCTTC. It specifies CASSEGQGVVSYNEQFF.

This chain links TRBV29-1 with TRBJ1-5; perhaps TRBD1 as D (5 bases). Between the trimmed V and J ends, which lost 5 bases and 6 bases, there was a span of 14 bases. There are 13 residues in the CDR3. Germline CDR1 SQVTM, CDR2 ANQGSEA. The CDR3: CSVQSGGGQPQHF. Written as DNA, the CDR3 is TGCAGCGTTCAATCCGGGGGTGGTCAGCCCCAGCATTTT.

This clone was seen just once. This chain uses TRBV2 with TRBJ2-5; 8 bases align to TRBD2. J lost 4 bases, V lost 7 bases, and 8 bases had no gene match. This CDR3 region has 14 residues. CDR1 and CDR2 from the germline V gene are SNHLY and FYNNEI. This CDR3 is CASIRTREGETQYF. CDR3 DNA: TGTGCCAGCATCAGGACACGGGAGGGAGAGACCCAGTACTTC.

CDR3 sequence reads: CAWSVGTGNNQPQHF. The DNA of the CDR3 is TGTGCCTGGAGTGTGGGGACAGGGAACAATCAGCCCCAGCATTTT. The chain has TRBV30 and TRBJ1-5, with TRBD1 identical over 9 bases. Germline V gene lookup returns CDR1 GTSNPN and CDR2 SVGIG (reference sequence). The CDR3 spans 15 residues. V trimming: 0 bases; J trimming: 3 bases; junction bases outside the gene matches: 3. Variable domain in full (rest from reference TRBV30 and TRBJ1-5): SQTIHQWPATLVQPVGSPLSLECTVEGTSNPNLYWYRQAAGRGLQLLFYSVGIGQISSEVPQNLSASRPQDRQFILSSKKLLLSDSGFYLCAWSVGTGNNQPQHFGDGTRLSIL.

CDR3 loop: CSVDSPGGSYNEQFF. The CDR3 coding sequence is TGCAGCGTTGACTCCCCCGGGGGATCCTACAATGAGCAGTTCTTC. The V and J genes are TRBV29-1 and TRBJ2-1; the D gene is possibly TRBD2 (6 bases). CDR1 SQVTM and CDR2 ANQGSEA come from the germline V gene. This CDR3 has 15 amino acids. V shed 3 bases and J shed 1 base, with 13 bases lying between them.

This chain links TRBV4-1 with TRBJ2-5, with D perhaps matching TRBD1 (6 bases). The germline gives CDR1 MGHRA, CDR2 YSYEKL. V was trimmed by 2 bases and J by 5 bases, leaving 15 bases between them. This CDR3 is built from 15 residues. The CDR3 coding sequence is TGCGCCAGCAGCCAACCTGACAGGCCCAGGGAGACCCAGTACTTC. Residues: CASSQPDRPRETQYF.

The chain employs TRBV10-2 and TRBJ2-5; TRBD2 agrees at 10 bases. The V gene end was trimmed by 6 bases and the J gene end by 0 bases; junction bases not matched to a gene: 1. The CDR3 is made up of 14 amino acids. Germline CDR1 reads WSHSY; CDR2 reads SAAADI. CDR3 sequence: CASRLAGYQETQYF. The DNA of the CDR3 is TGCGCCAGCAGACTAGCGGGGTACCAAGAGACCCAGTACTTC.

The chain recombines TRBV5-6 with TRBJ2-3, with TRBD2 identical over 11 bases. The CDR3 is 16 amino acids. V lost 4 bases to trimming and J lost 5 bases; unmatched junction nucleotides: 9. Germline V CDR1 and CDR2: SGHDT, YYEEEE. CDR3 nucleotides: TGTGCCAGCAGCCTGACTAGCGGGACCCTGGTAGATACGCAGTATTTT. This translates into CASSLTSGTLVDTQYF.

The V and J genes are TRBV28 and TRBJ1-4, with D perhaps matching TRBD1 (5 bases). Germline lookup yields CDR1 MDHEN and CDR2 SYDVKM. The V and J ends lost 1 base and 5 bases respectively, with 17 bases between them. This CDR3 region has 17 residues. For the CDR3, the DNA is TGTGCCAGCAGTTTATTTAGGGGCGTGGGGTACAATGAAAAACTGTTTTTT. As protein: CASSLFRGVGYNEKLFF.

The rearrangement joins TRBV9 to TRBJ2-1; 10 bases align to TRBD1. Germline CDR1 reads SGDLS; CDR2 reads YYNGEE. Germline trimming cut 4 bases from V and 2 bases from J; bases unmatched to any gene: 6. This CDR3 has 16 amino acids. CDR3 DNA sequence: TGTGCCAGCAGCCGCCCGGGACAGGGGACCTACAATGAGCAGTTCTTC. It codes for CASSRPGQGTYNEQFF.

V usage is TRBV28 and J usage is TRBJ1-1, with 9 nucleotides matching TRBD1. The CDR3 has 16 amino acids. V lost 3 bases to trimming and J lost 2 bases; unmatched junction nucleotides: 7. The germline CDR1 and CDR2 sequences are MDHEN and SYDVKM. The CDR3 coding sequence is TGTGCCAGCAGTTTGTCACAGGGGGCCGCAAACACTGAAGCTTTCTTT. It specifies CASSLSQGAANTEAFF.

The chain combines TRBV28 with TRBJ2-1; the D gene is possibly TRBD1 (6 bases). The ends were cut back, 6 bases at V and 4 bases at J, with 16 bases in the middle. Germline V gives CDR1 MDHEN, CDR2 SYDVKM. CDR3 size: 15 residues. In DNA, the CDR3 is TGTGCCAGCAGCCAGACAGGTTTGGTTTACAATGAGCAGTTCTTC. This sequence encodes CASSQTGLVYNEQFF.

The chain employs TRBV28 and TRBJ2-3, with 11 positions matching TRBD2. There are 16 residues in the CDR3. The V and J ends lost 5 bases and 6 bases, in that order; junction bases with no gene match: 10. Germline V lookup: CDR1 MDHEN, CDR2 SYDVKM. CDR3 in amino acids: CASSPGTSGRRDTQYF. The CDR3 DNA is TGTGCCAGCAGTCCCGGGACTAGCGGAAGGCGGGATACGCAGTATTTT.

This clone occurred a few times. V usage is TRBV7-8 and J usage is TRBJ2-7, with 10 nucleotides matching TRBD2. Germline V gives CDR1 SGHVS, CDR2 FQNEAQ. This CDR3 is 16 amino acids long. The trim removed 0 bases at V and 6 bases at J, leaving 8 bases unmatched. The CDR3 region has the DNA TGTGCCAGCAGCTTAGCCGATACTAGCGGGAAGGGCGAGCAGTACTTC. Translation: CASSLADTSGKGEQYF.

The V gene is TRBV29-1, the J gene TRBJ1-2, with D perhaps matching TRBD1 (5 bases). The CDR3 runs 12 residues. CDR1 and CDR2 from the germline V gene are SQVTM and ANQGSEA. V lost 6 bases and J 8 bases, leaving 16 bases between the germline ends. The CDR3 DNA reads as TGCAGCGTGGGTAGCAGGGCACGAGGCTACACCTTC. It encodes CSVGSRARGYTF.

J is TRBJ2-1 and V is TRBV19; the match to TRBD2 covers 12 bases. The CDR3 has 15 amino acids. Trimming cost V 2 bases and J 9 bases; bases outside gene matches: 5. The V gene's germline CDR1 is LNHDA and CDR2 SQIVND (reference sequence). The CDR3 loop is CASSIKLAGGIEQFF. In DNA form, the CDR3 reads TGTGCCAGTAGTATAAAACTAGCGGGAGGCATTGAGCAGTTCTTC.

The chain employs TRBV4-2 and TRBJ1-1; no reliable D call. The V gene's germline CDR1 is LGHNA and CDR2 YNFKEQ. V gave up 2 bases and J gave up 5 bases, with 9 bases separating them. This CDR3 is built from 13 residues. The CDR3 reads CASSQFSETEAFF. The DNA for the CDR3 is TGTGCCAGCAGCCAATTCTCAGAAACTGAAGCTTTCTTT.

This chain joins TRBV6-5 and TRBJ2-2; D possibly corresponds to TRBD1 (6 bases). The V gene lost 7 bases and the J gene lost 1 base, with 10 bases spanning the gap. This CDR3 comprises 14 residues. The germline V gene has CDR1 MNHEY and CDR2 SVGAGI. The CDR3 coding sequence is TGTGCCAGCACCCCGACAGGGAACACCGGGGAGCTGTTTTTT. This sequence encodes CASTPTGNTGELFF.

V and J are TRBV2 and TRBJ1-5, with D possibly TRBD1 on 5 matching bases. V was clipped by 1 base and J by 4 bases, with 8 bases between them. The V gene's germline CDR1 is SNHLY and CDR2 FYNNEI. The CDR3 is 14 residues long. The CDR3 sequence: CASSEGSGNQPQHF. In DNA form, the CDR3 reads TGTGCCAGCAGTGAAGGGTCAGGGAATCAGCCCCAGCATTTT.

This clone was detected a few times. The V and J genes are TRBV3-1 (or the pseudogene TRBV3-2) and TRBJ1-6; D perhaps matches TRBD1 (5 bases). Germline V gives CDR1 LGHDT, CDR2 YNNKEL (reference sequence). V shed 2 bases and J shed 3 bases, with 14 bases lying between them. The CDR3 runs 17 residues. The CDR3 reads CASSQRFGHSYNSPLHF. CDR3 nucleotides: TGTGCCAGCAGCCAAAGGTTCGGACACAGCTATAATTCACCCCTCCACTTT.